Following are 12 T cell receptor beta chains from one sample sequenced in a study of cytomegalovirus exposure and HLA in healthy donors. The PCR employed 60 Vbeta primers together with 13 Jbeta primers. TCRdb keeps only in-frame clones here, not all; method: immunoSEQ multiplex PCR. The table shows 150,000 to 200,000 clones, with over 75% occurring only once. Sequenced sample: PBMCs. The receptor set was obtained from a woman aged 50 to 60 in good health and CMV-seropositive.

CDR3 protein: CASSPISGTSAYNEQFF. As DNA, the CDR3 is TGTGCCAGCTCACCAATATCAGGGACTAGCGCCTACAATGAGCAGTTCTTC. J is TRBJ2-1 and V is TRBV18; TRBD2 aligns across 10 bases. Unmatched junction bases numbered 6, after V lost 2 bases and J lost 2 bases. From germline, CDR1 is KGHSH and CDR2 LQKENI. The CDR3 runs to 17 residues.

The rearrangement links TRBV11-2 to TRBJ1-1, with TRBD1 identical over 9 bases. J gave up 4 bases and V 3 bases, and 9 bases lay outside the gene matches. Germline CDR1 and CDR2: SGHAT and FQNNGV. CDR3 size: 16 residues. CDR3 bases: TGTGCCAGCAGCTTTTGGGACAGGGCAAGGGTCACTGAAGCTTTCTTT. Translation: CASSFWDRARVTEAFF.

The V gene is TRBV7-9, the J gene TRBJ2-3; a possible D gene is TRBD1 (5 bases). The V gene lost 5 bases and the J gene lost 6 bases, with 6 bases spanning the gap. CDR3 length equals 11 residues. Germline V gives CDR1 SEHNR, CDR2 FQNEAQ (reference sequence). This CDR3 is CASSAGDTQYF. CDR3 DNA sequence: TGTGCCAGCAGCGCAGGGGATACGCAGTATTTT.

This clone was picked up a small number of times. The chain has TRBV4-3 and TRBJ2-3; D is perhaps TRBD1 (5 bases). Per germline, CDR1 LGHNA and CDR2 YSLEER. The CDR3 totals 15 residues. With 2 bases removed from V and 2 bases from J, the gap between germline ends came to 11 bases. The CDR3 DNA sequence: TGCGCCAGCAGCCAACAGGGTTCCCACACAGATACGCAGTATTTT. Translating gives CASSQQGSHTDTQYF.

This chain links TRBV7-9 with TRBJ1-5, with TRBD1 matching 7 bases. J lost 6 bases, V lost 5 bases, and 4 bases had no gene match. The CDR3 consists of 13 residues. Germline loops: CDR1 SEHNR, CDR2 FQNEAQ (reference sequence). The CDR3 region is CASSLNRGQPQHF. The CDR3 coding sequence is TGTGCCAGCAGCCTAAACAGGGGTCAGCCCCAGCATTTT.

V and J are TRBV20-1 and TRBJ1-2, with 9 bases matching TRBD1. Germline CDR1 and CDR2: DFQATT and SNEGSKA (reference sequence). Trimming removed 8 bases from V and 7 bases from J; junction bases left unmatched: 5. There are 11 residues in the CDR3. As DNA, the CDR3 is TGCAGTTTACAGGGGGCAATTGGCTACACCTTC. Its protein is CSLQGAIGYTF.

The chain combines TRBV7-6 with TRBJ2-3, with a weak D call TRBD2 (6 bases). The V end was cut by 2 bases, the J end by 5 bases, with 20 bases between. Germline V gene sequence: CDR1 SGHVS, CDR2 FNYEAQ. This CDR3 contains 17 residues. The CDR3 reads CASSLRVSREGGDTQYF. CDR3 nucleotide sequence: TGTGCCAGCAGCTTAAGGGTAAGTCGTGAGGGAGGAGATACGCAGTATTTT.

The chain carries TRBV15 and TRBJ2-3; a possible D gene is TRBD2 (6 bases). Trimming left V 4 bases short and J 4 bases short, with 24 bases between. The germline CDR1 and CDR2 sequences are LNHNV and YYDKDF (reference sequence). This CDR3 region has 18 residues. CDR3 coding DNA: TGTGCCACCAGCACCGCCCGATTGACTAGACTATCATCAGATACGCAGTATTTT. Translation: CATSTARLTRLSSDTQYF.

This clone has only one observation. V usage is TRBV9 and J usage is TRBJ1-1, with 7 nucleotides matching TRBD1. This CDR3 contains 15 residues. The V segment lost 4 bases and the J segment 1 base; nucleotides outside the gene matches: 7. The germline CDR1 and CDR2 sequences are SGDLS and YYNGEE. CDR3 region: CASSFTGTENTEAFF. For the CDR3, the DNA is TGTGCCAGCAGCTTTACCGGGACAGAGAACACTGAAGCTTTCTTT. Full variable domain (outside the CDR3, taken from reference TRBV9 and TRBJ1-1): DSGVTQTPKHLITATGQRVTLRCSPRSGDLSVYWYQQSLDQGLQFLIQYYNGEERAKGNILERFSAQQFPDLHSELNLSSLELGDSALYFCASSFTGTENTEAFFGQGTRLTVV.

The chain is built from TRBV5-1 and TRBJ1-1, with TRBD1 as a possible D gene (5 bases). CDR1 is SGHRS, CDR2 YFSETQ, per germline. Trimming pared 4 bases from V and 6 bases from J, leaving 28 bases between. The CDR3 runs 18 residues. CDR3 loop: CASSRTQAGQRTTAEAFF. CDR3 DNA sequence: TGCGCCAGCAGCAGAACCCAAGCCGGCCAAAGGACAACTGCTGAAGCTTTCTTT.

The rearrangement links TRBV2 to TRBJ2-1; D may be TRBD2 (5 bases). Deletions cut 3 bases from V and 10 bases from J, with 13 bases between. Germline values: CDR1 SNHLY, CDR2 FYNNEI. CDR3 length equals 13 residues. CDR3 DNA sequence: TGTGCCAGCAGTGATGCGGGTCTCCCCGAGCAGTTCTTC. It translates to CASSDAGLPEQFF.

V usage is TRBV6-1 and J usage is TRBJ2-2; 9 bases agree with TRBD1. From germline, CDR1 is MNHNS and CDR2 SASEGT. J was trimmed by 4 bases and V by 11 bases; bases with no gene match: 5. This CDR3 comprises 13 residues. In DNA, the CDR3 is TGTGCCGCGGGACAGGGTATCACCGGGGAGCTGTTTTTT. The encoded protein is CAAGQGITGELFF.